This entry lists 30 T cell receptor beta chains sequenced from one sample in a study of T-cell memory formation after mild COVID-19. TCRdb ran MiXCR on the 5' RACE reads and lists one entry per CDR3 protein. The repertoire holds roughly 250,000 distinct CDR3 sequences, with 16% as singletons. Material for sequencing was PBMCs or a T cell subset sorted from them (not recorded which). The receptor set was obtained from a man younger than 35 who had mild COVID-19 (a few samples of this study predate the infection). Cell type and time point are not known.

J is TRBJ1-1 and V is TRBV27; 8 bases are a match to TRBD1. This CDR3 spans 14 amino acids. With V trimmed by 10 bases and J by 4 bases, 11 bases remained unmatched. Germline values: CDR1 MNHEY, CDR2 SMNVEV (reference sequence). CDR3 nucleotides: TGTGCCACCTACCCGGACAGGGTGGGCACTGAAGCTTTCTTT. Its protein is CATYPDRVGTEAFF.

This rearrangement joins TRBV10-3 to TRBJ1-1; maybe TRBD1 (5 bases). The V end was cut by 7 bases, the J end by 1 base, with 7 bases between. CDR1 is ENHRY and CDR2 is SYGVKD in the germline V gene. CDR3 length: 12 residues. DNA for the CDR3: TGTGCCATCATGGGGACGAACACTGAAGCTTTCTTT. This sequence encodes CAIMGTNTEAFF.

This clonotype was counted at least ten times. This sequence joins TRBV7-2 and TRBJ1-1, with a possible D match to TRBD1 (5 bases). This CDR3 has 15 amino acids. CDR1 is SGHTA, CDR2 FQGNSA, per germline. Trimming removed 5 bases at V and 5 bases at J, with 18 bases between. This CDR3 is CASSLTYGGATEAFF. The CDR3 DNA reads TGTGCCAGCAGCCTAACCTACGGGGGAGCTACTGAAGCTTTCTTT.

This clonotype has a handful of counts. The chain joins TRBV12-3 or TRBV12-4 to TRBJ1-3, with D hard to call. Trimming left V 0 bases short and J 7 bases short, with 4 bases between. The CDR3 sequence is 12 residues long. In nucleotides, the CDR3 is TGTGCCAGCAGTTTAGCGGCGAACACCATATATTTT. Translating it yields CASSLAANTIYF.

This clonotype was counted at least ten times. The rearrangement joins TRBV5-1 to TRBJ2-4; 7 nucleotides agree with TRBD1. Trimming cost V 5 bases and J 8 bases; bases outside gene matches: 10. CDR1 is SGHRS, CDR2 YFSETQ, per germline. CDR3 length: 14 amino acids. The CDR3 DNA is TGCGCCAGCAGAGAGACAGGGACCGTAGACATTCAGTACTTC. Protein product: CASRETGTVDIQYF.

This clonotype came up a few times. The CDR3 coding sequence is TGTGCCAGCTCACCGGGACAGGCCACCGGGGAGCTGTTTTTT. This gives the protein CASSPGQATGELFF. The chain couples TRBV18 to TRBJ2-2; TRBD1 agrees at 8 bases. The V gene's germline CDR1 is KGHSH and CDR2 LQKENI. With V trimmed by 3 bases and J by 4 bases, 1 base remained unmatched. This CDR3 is built from 14 residues.

V is TRBV29-1 and J is TRBJ2-5; 12 bases are a match to TRBD2. Germline V gene data show CDR1 as SQVTM and CDR2 as ANQGSEA. CDR3 size: 14 residues. J was trimmed by 5 bases and V by 6 bases; bases with no gene match: 7. For the CDR3, the DNA is TGCAGCGTCGTAACTAGCGGGGGGCGGGAGACCCAGTACTTC. This gives the protein CSVVTSGGRETQYF.

This clonotype was picked up a small number of times. V usage is TRBV11-2 and J usage is TRBJ2-5; D is possibly TRBD2 (5 bases). CDR1 and CDR2 from the germline V gene are SGHAT and FQNNGV. The CDR3 consists of 14 residues. The ends were cut back, 4 bases at V and 6 bases at J, with 15 bases in the middle. Here the CDR3 reads CASSSVTSPKTQYF. The CDR3 DNA sequence: TGTGCCAGCAGCTCAGTCACTAGTCCGAAGACCCAGTACTTC.

This chain uses TRBV5-1 with TRBJ2-1; D could derive from TRBD1 or TRBD2 (7 bases each). This CDR3 spans 14 amino acids. CDR1 is SGHRS, CDR2 YFSETQ, per germline. Trimming pared 5 bases from V and 8 bases from J, leaving 17 bases between. The CDR3 protein is CASSTQGGGDEQFF. The CDR3 DNA reads TGCGCCAGCAGTACTCAGGGAGGGGGCGATGAGCAGTTCTTC. Supplemented by reference TRBV5-1 and TRBJ2-1, the full variable domain reads KAGVTQTPRYLIKTRGQQVTLSCSPISGHRSVSWYQQTPGQGLQFLFEYFSETQRNKGNFPGRFSGRQFSNSRSEMNVSTLELGDSALYLCASSTQGGGDEQFFGPGTRLTVL.

The rearrangement joins TRBV18 to TRBJ2-5; D assignment may be TRBD1 or TRBD2 (5 bases each). Between the trimmed V and J ends, which lost 2 bases and 5 bases, there was a span of 15 bases. CDR3 size: 15 residues. Germline assignment: CDR1 KGHSH and CDR2 LQKENI. In DNA, the CDR3 is TGTGCCAGCTCACCAAGTTCAGGGACCACGGAGACCCAGTACTTC. Amino acids: CASSPSSGTTETQYF.

This clonotype was detected a few times. V is TRBV18 and J is TRBJ2-7; a weak D match, TRBD2 (6 bases). Trimming shortened V by 1 base and J by 5 bases, and 12 bases separated the two germline ends. Germline CDR1 KGHSH, CDR2 LQKENI. The CDR3 length is 14 residues. DNA for the CDR3: TGTGCCAGCTCACCACTTGGAGGGGTGGACGAGCAGTACTTC. Its translation: CASSPLGGVDEQYF.

This clonotype occurred a few times. This chain joins TRBV10-3 and TRBJ2-3, with 8 bases fitting TRBD1. Germline values: CDR1 ENHRY, CDR2 SYGVKD. There are 21 residues in the CDR3. V dropped 6 bases and J dropped 0; count of bases not matched to a gene: 23. CDR3 bases: TGTGCCATCAGCACCCCTCGCGGCCTTGTAACAGGGGGATTAAGCACAGATACGCAGTATTTT. Translating gives CAISTPRGLVTGGLSTDTQYF.

This clonotype was found a few times. The J gene is TRBJ2-5, the V gene TRBV5-1; 9 nucleotides align to TRBD1. Germline V gene lookup returns CDR1 SGHRS and CDR2 YFSETQ. V shed 4 bases and J 4 bases; nucleotides not matched to a gene: 5. The CDR3 extends over 14 amino acids. The DNA for the CDR3 is TGCGCCAGCAGCATCCAGACAGGGGGAGAGACCCAGTACTTC. Residues: CASSIQTGGETQYF.

This clonotype was seen only a few times. The J gene is TRBJ1-1, the V gene TRBV4-1; possibly TRBD1 for D (6 bases). V lost 1 base, J lost 1 base, and 13 bases lay in between. The CDR3 contains 16 residues. Germline V lookup: CDR1 MGHRA, CDR2 YSYEKL. CDR3 in amino acids: CASSQAQWGANTEAFF. The CDR3 DNA follows: TGCGCCAGCAGCCAAGCCCAGTGGGGGGCGAACACTGAAGCTTTCTTT.

This chain connects TRBV11-1 to TRBJ2-5, with a tentative D call TRBD1 (6 bases). Germline V lookup: CDR1 SGHAT, CDR2 FQDESV (reference sequence). This CDR3 is 13 amino acids long. Trimming left V 3 bases short and J 4 bases short, with 9 bases between. The DNA of the CDR3 is TGTGCCAGCAGCTTTACAGGGTCAGAGACCCAGTACTTC. Its protein is CASSFTGSETQYF. Full variable domain (remainder filled in from reference TRBV11-1 and TRBJ2-5): EAEVAQSPRYKITEKSQAVAFWCDPISGHATLYWYRQILGQGPELLVQFQDESVVDDSQLPKDRFSAERLKGVDSTLKIQPAELGDSAMYLCASSFTGSETQYFGPGTRLLVL.

This rearrangement joins TRBV5-1 to TRBJ1-4, with D possibly matching TRBD1 (5 bases). The CDR3 loop spans 15 amino acids. Trimming stripped 4 bases from V and 0 bases from J, with 10 bases between. Germline values: CDR1 SGHRS, CDR2 YFSETQ. CDR3 in amino acids: CASSKGSSTNEKLFF. The DNA for the CDR3 is TGCGCCAGCAGCAAGGGGAGCTCAACTAATGAAAAACTGTTTTTT.

This clonotype was found a few times. The CDR3: CASSQQGAAGQPQHF. The CDR3 DNA reads as TGCGCCAGCAGTCAACAGGGGGCAGCAGGTCAGCCCCAGCATTTT. The chain uses TRBV5-1 and TRBJ1-5; 9 bases agree with TRBD1. With V trimmed by 5 bases and J by 6 bases, 9 bases remained unmatched. Germline-derived CDR1 and CDR2 are SGHRS and YFSETQ. This CDR3 is built from 15 residues.

This clonotype has at least ten counts. The chain joins TRBV4-3 to TRBJ2-3, with D perhaps assigned TRBD1 or TRBD2 (5 bases each). This CDR3 spans 15 amino acids. Trimming took 0 bases from V and 2 from J, leaving 9 bases between them. Germline lookup yields CDR1 LGHNA and CDR2 YSLEER. The CDR3 is CASSQERGPTDTQYF. The CDR3 nucleotides read TGCGCCAGCAGCCAAGAGAGGGGACCCACAGATACGCAGTATTTT.

The chain recombines TRBV5-1 with TRBJ2-3; D uncertain. The CDR3 sequence is 12 residues long. The ends were cut back, 5 bases at V and 5 bases at J, with 9 bases in the middle. Germline lookup yields CDR1 SGHRS and CDR2 YFSETQ. This CDR3 reads CASRRDRDTQYF. For the CDR3, the DNA is TGCGCCAGCAGAAGGGATAGAGATACGCAGTATTTT. The entire variable domain, with the rest obtained from reference TRBV5-1 and TRBJ2-3, is as follows: KAGVTQTPRYLIKTRGQQVTLSCSPISGHRSVSWYQQTPGQGLQFLFEYFSETQRNKGNFPGRFSGRQFSNSRSEMNVSTLELGDSALYLCASRRDRDTQYFGPGTRLTVL.

The chain is built from TRBV30 and TRBJ1-2; TRBD1 matches 7 bases. J lost 4 bases, V lost 3 bases, and 2 bases had no gene match. The CDR3 runs 12 residues. CDR1 GTSNPN and CDR2 SVGIG come from the germline V gene (reference sequence). The DNA for the CDR3 is TGTGCCTGGAGGCAGGGGGGCTATGGCTACACCTTC. Protein product: CAWRQGGYGYTF.

This clonotype was recorded at least ten times. The rearrangement links TRBV4-1 to TRBJ1-6, with TRBD1 as a possible D gene (5 bases). Per the germline V gene, CDR1 is MGHRA and CDR2 is YSYEKL. This CDR3 has 15 amino acids. V was shortened by 4 bases and J by 6 bases, with 13 bases between the two germline ends. The CDR3 protein is CASSPVQGRNSPLHF. The CDR3 nucleotides read TGCGCCAGCAGCCCTGTTCAGGGCCGTAATTCACCCCTCCACTTT.

The rearrangement uses TRBV5-1 and TRBJ1-3; no firm D call. Germline V gene sequence: CDR1 SGHRS, CDR2 YFSETQ. The CDR3 has 13 amino acids. V lost 4 bases and J lost 4, with 9 bases in between. This chain's CDR3 is CASSPETGNTIYF. The DNA of the CDR3 is TGCGCCAGCAGCCCGGAGACAGGAAACACCATATATTTT.

Only one count was recorded for this clonotype. V usage is TRBV11-2 and J usage is TRBJ2-7, with TRBD2 matching over 11 bases. V shed 4 bases, J shed 2 bases, and the junction held 4 bases outside the gene matches. The CDR3 is made up of 15 amino acids. Germline V lookup: CDR1 SGHAT, CDR2 FQNNGV. CDR3 sequence reads: CASSSTGLAAYEQYF. In DNA form, the CDR3 reads TGTGCCAGCAGCTCTACGGGACTAGCGGCCTACGAGCAGTACTTC.

The chain joins TRBV2 to TRBJ2-3; 7 bases align to TRBD1. The germline gives CDR1 SNHLY, CDR2 FYNNEI. The CDR3 covers 14 residues. V dropped 4 bases and J dropped 3; count of bases not matched to a gene: 4. CDR3 sequence reads: CASSGDRSTDTQYF. In nucleotides, the CDR3 is TGTGCCAGCAGTGGGGACAGATCTACAGATACGCAGTATTTT.

This chain joins TRBV7-2 and TRBJ2-5, with 8 bases fitting TRBD1. The ends lost 5 bases at V and 6 bases at J; junction bases unmatched: 11. Germline V gene data show CDR1 as SGHTA and CDR2 as FQGNSA. The CDR3 runs to 15 residues. Written as DNA, the CDR3 is TGTGCCAGCAGCAACGGGGCAGGGGGCCTTCAGACCCAGTACTTC. It encodes CASSNGAGGLQTQYF. Together with reference TRBV7-2 and TRBJ2-5, the CDR3 gives the full variable domain: GAGVSQSPSNKVTEKGKDVELRCDPISGHTALYWYRQSLGQGLEFLIYFQGNSAPDKSGLPSDRFSAERTGGSVSTLTIQRTQQEDSAVYLCASSNGAGGLQTQYFGPGTRLLVL.

The chain links TRBV20-1 to TRBJ2-7; D may be TRBD2 (6 bases). This CDR3 comprises 14 residues. Looked up from germline, CDR1 is DFQATT and CDR2 is SNEGSKA (reference sequence). The germline V and J ends were trimmed by 3 bases and 0 bases, with 12 bases remaining between them. The CDR3 DNA is TGCAGTGCTAGTGGCGCGGGGCTCTCCTACGAGCAGTACGTC. Translation gives CSASGAGLSYEQYV.

This clonotype was counted between two and nine times. V gene TRBV20-1 combines with J gene TRBJ2-5; 7 positions agree with TRBD2. Germline loops: CDR1 DFQATT, CDR2 SNEGSKA (reference sequence). The CDR3 runs 14 residues. V lost 4 bases and J lost 4; bases outside the gene matches: 9. The CDR3 region has the DNA TGCAGTGCTACCCAGGGAGGGGTTGGAGAGACCCAGTACTTC. Protein sequence: CSATQGGVGETQYF.

This chain links TRBV7-8 with TRBJ2-5, with 8 bases aligning to TRBD2. The CDR3 runs to 14 residues. Per the germline V gene, CDR1 is SGHVS and CDR2 is FQNEAQ. After removal of 0 bases from V and 5 bases from J, the junction contained 2 bases not matched to a gene. CDR3 nucleotides: TGTGCCAGCAGCTTAGCCCAGCGGGGGGAGACCCAGTACTTC. Protein sequence: CASSLAQRGETQYF. Full variable domain (remainder filled in from reference TRBV7-8 and TRBJ2-5): GAGVSQSPRYKVAKRGQDVALRCDPISGHVSLFWYQQALGQGPEFLTYFQNEAQLDKSGLPSDRFFAERPEGSVSTLKIQRTQQEDSAVYLCASSLAQRGETQYFGPGTRLLVL.

The chain links TRBV6-6 to TRBJ1-6; D gene unclear. V was clipped by 5 bases and J by 10 bases, with 15 bases between them. CDR1 MNHNY and CDR2 SVGAGI come from the germline V gene (reference sequence). This CDR3 is built from 14 residues. CDR3 DNA sequence: TGTGCCAGCAGTCGCGCGGTGGAGGGATCACCCCTCCACTTT. Residues: CASSRAVEGSPLHF.

This clonotype was seen only a few times. The chain carries TRBV7-6 and TRBJ2-5; D possibly corresponds to TRBD1 (6 bases). Germline V lookup: CDR1 SGHVS, CDR2 FNYEAQ. The CDR3 extends over 13 amino acids. Deletions cut 8 bases from V and 2 bases from J, with 12 bases between. The CDR3 loop is CASGGLVQETQYF. CDR3 sequence (DNA): TGTGCCAGCGGGGGCCTAGTTCAAGAGACCCAGTACTTC.